This entry lists 24 T cell receptor beta chains sequenced from one sample in a study of Ad26.COV2.S vaccination and SARS-CoV-2 variants. Generated by immunoSEQ multiplex PCR, the TCRdb table keeps only in-frame clones and is missing some. The profile shows around 310,000 clones, roughly nine tenths of them singletons. Regarding treatment: roughly 18 received Ad26.COV2.S at low or high dose, single or two shots; about 5 received placebo; per-sample allocation not given. Sample collection was performed on day 63 after the first vaccine or placebo injection. The input for sequencing was peripheral blood, taken in a trial of Ad26.COV2.S vaccine versus placebo. These receptors all come from a person aged 18-65 years who received the Ad26.COV2.S COVID-19 vaccine or a placebo.

Comments on this clone: At one end, the junction sequence differs from germline, possibly due to a read error. J is TRBJ2-7 and V is TRBV7-2; either TRBD1 or TRBD2 may supply D (6 bases each). This CDR3 is 13 amino acids long. Germline V gene data show CDR1 as SGHTA and CDR2 as FQGNSA. CDR3 nucleotides: TGTGCCAGCAGCCCCACCATGGGGGGCGATGATCACTTC. This encodes CASSPTMGGDDHF.

The chain is built from TRBV18 and TRBJ2-3; D is possibly TRBD1 or TRBD2 (6 bases each). The V gene lost 5 bases and the J gene lost 3 bases, with 15 bases spanning the gap. Germline V gene lookup returns CDR1 KGHSH and CDR2 LQKENI. This CDR3 contains 15 residues. CDR3 sequence: CASSGGQIGTDTQYF. In DNA form, the CDR3 reads TGTGCCAGCTCAGGGGGGCAGATCGGGACAGATACGCAGTATTTT. The full variable domain, completed using reference TRBV18 and TRBJ2-3, is NAGVMQNPRHLVRRRGQEARLRCSPMKGHSHVYWYRQLPEEGLKFMVYLQKENIIDESGMPKERFSAEFPKEGPSILRIQQVVRGDSAAYFCASSGGQIGTDTQYFGPGTRLTVL.

The V call is TRBV24-1, the J call TRBJ2-5; D call uncertain. The germline CDR1 and CDR2 sequences are KGHDR and SFDVKD. This CDR3 region has 12 residues. With 3 bases removed from V and 7 bases from J, the gap between germline ends came to 8 bases. The CDR3 region has the DNA TGTGCCACCAGTGATCCTGGTGGGACCCAGTACTTC. Its protein is CATSDPGGTQYF.

This chain uses TRBV19 with TRBJ2-1; TRBD2 matches at 8 bases. V gave up 3 bases and J gave up 6 bases; unmatched junction bases: 13. The CDR3 runs to 17 residues. The germline V gene encodes CDR1 LNHDA and CDR2 SQIVND (reference sequence). In DNA form, the CDR3 reads TGTGCCAGTAGTATGATTGGTCTGGCGGGAGGATCCAATGAGCAGTTCTTC. Translated, it gives CASSMIGLAGGSNEQFF.

The chain has TRBV30 and TRBJ1-5, with D possibly TRBD1 on 6 matching bases. Looked up from germline, CDR1 is GTSNPN and CDR2 is SVGIG (reference sequence). The CDR3 is made up of 15 amino acids. The ends were cut back, 0 bases at V and 4 bases at J, with 13 bases in the middle. The CDR3 is CAWSVETGYNQPQHF. In DNA form, the CDR3 reads TGTGCCTGGAGTGTAGAGACAGGTTATAATCAGCCCCAGCATTTT.

In this sample, this clone turned up once. The J gene is TRBJ2-6, the V gene TRBV4-3, with 8 bases matching TRBD1. The CDR3 totals 17 residues. With V trimmed by 0 bases and J by 3 bases, 4 bases remained unmatched. Germline-derived CDR1 and CDR2 are LGHNA and YSLEER. Here the CDR3 DNA reads TGCGCCAGCAGCCAAGATACGGACAGGGTTGGGGCCAACGTCCTGACTTTC. Translated, it gives CASSQDTDRVGANVLTF.

The genes are TRBV27 and TRBJ2-7; a possible D gene is TRBD2 (5 bases). Germline lookup yields CDR1 MNHEY and CDR2 SMNVEV (reference sequence). Deletions cut 2 bases from V and 2 bases from J, with 7 bases between. This CDR3 has 13 amino acids. CDR3 in amino acids: CASSLDGTYEQYF. The CDR3, as DNA: TGTGCCAGCAGTTTAGACGGGACCTACGAGCAGTACTTC.

This chain links TRBV29-1 with TRBJ1-1, with D hard to call. Germline CDR1 reads SQVTM; CDR2 reads ANQGSEA. CDR3 size: 13 residues. V lost 2 bases and J 7 bases, leaving 14 bases between the germline ends. DNA for the CDR3: TGCAGCGTTGAAACAGAGATGAAGGTTGAAGCTTTCTTT. Its protein is CSVETEMKVEAFF. The entire variable domain, with the rest obtained from reference TRBV29-1 and TRBJ1-1, is as follows: SAVISQKPSRDICQRGTSLTIQCQVDSQVTMMFWYRQQPGQSLTLIATANQGSEATYESGFVIDKFPISRPNLTFSTLTVSNMSPEDSSIYLCSVETEMKVEAFFGQGTRLTVV.

This chain connects TRBV7-2 to TRBJ1-3; the D gene is possibly TRBD1 (6 bases). V lost 3 bases and J lost 4, with 22 bases in between. Per germline, CDR1 SGHTA and CDR2 FQGNSA. The CDR3 covers 18 residues. CDR3 nucleotides: TGTGCCAGCAGCTTCAGAGGGGACACCTGGGGATCCGGAAACACCATATATTTT. Protein product: CASSFRGDTWGSGNTIYF.

The CDR3 reads CASTHAGAYNEQFF. The CDR3, as DNA: TGTGCCAGCACCCATGCGGGGGCATACAATGAGCAGTTCTTC. The chain has TRBV9 and TRBJ2-1, with a tentative D call TRBD2 (7 bases). Deletions cut 6 bases from V and 4 bases from J, with 14 bases between. Germline V gene sequence: CDR1 SGDLS, CDR2 YYNGEE. This CDR3 comprises 14 residues.

J is TRBJ1-4 and V is TRBV4-3, with 9 bases matching TRBD1. Germline CDR1 LGHNA, CDR2 YSLEER. The CDR3 is 14 amino acids. Germline trimming cut 8 bases from V and 6 bases from J; bases unmatched to any gene: 7. CDR3 nucleotides: TGCGCCAGCGGCCGGGACAGGGCCGATGAAAAACTGTTTTTT. It is translated as CASGRDRADEKLFF.

The gene calls are TRBV2 and TRBJ2-1; unclear D gene. V lost 4 bases and J lost 9, with 7 bases in between. The CDR3 totals 11 residues. Germline values: CDR1 SNHLY, CDR2 FYNNEI. CDR3 nucleotide sequence: TGTGCCAGCAGTGGAAGGGTTGAGCAGTTCTTC. It is translated as CASSGRVEQFF.

The chain employs TRBV27 and TRBJ2-7, with D possibly TRBD2 on 6 matching bases. Germline CDR1 and CDR2: MNHEY and SMNVEV (reference sequence). Trimming removed 6 bases at V and 4 bases at J, with 19 bases between. The CDR3 has 15 amino acids. The CDR3 coding sequence is TGTGCCAGCAGACACGGACTATCTGAACTTTACGAGCAGTACGTC. Encoded protein: CASRHGLSELYEQYV.

This rearrangement joins TRBV3-1 (or the pseudogene TRBV3-2) to TRBJ1-3; 7 bases align to TRBD1. This CDR3 has 11 residues. V shed 1 base and J 15 bases; nucleotides not matched to a gene: 3. Germline CDR1 reads LGHDT; CDR2 reads YNNKEL (reference sequence). CDR3 region: CASSQGQGQYF. Written as DNA, the CDR3 is TGTGCCAGCAGCCAAGGACAGGGCCAATATTTT.

This clone was counted once. This chain uses TRBV7-9 with TRBJ2-5; 8 bases are shared with TRBD2. This CDR3 is built from 16 residues. V lost 1 base, J lost 5 bases, and 9 bases stayed unmatched. From germline, CDR1 is SEHNR and CDR2 FQNEAQ (reference sequence). CDR3 sequence reads: CASSLEREWRSETQYF. The CDR3 nucleotides are TGTGCCAGCAGCTTAGAGCGGGAGTGGCGGAGCGAGACCCAGTACTTC.

Remarks on this clone: The limits of the CDR3 on the DNA are not certain, so only TCRdb's listed CDR3 is given. The rearrangement uses TRBV7-2 and TRBJ1-1. CDR1 is SGHTA, CDR2 FQGNSA, per germline. The CDR3 has 16 residues if both end residues are counted. This CDR3 reads CASSFGNGIMNTEAFF.

V is TRBV5-1 and J is TRBJ2-1; TRBD1 or TRBD2 may be the D gene (6 bases each). Deletions cut 2 bases from V and 0 bases from J, with 12 bases between. The CDR3 has 16 amino acids. Germline-derived CDR1 and CDR2 are SGHRS and YFSETQ. The CDR3 DNA reads as TGCGCCAGCAGCTTATGGGGGGCTAGCTCCTACAATGAGCAGTTCTTC. Amino acids: CASSLWGASSYNEQFF.

The chain combines TRBV7-9 with TRBJ1-2, with D unresolved. The CDR3 runs to 12 residues. Trimming removed 1 base at V and 5 bases at J, with 5 bases between. Germline loops: CDR1 SEHNR, CDR2 FQNEAQ (reference sequence). CDR3 coding DNA: TGTGCCAGCAGCTTAGTACGGTATGGCTACACCTTC. Its translation: CASSLVRYGYTF.

The J gene is TRBJ1-1, the V gene TRBV19; 12 bases fit TRBD1. V dropped 5 bases and J dropped 6; count of bases not matched to a gene: 7. The CDR3 runs 15 residues. Per the germline V gene, CDR1 is LNHDA and CDR2 is SQIVND (reference sequence). Written as DNA, the CDR3 is TGTGCCAGTAGTTTGGGACAGGGGGCAATTGCTGAAGCTTTCTTT. This encodes CASSLGQGAIAEAFF.

V usage is TRBV3-1 (or the pseudogene TRBV3-2) and J usage is TRBJ1-4; D unclear. Germline V lookup: CDR1 LGHDT, CDR2 YNNKEL (reference sequence). The CDR3 sequence is 13 residues long. The V end lost 3 bases, the J end lost 5 bases, and 7 bases lay between the germline ends. CDR3 sequence (DNA): TGTGCCAGCAGCCATCAGGCGAATGAAAAACTGTTTTTT. Protein sequence: CASSHQANEKLFF.

J is TRBJ1-1 and V is TRBV14; TRBD1 agrees at 10 bases. Unmatched junction bases numbered 12, after V lost 4 bases and J lost 7 bases. CDR3 length equals 16 residues. Germline assignment: CDR1 SGHDN and CDR2 FVKESK. CDR3 sequence (DNA): TGTGCCAGCAGCCTTGGAAGACAGGGGGCGCGGGGTGAAGCTTTCTTT. This sequence encodes CASSLGRQGARGEAFF.

The chain has TRBV7-9 and TRBJ1-6; 10 bases are shared with TRBD1. The CDR3 has 13 amino acids. Looked up from germline, CDR1 is SEHNR and CDR2 is FQNEAQ (reference sequence). The CDR3 loop reads CAYSGTGASPLHF. Here the CDR3 DNA reads TGTGCATACTCCGGGACAGGGGCATCACCCCTCCACTTT.

CDR3 sequence reads: CASTRTSGYNEQFF. In nucleotides, the CDR3 is TGCGCCAGCACGCGGACTAGCGGCTACAATGAGCAGTTCTTC. The V gene is TRBV4-1, the J gene TRBJ2-1, with TRBD2 matching 10 bases. V trimming: 7 bases; J trimming: 3 bases; junction bases outside the gene matches: 3. This CDR3 region has 14 residues. Germline assignment: CDR1 MGHRA and CDR2 YSYEKL.

The table lists this clone with a count of one. The chain links TRBV13 to TRBJ2-1, with TRBD2 matching over 11 bases. The CDR3 is 16 amino acids. Per germline, CDR1 PRHDT and CDR2 FYEKMQ (reference sequence). V trimming: 5 bases; J trimming: 4 bases; junction bases outside the gene matches: 7. The CDR3 here is CASSPVGTSGYNEQFF. For the CDR3, the DNA is TGTGCCAGCAGCCCAGTGGGGACTAGCGGATACAATGAGCAGTTCTTC.